Listed here are 29 T cell receptor beta chains from one sample, sequenced in a study of cytomegalovirus exposure and HLA in healthy donors. The study ran its PCR with 60 Vbeta and 13 Jbeta primers. The table came from immunoSEQ multiplex PCR; TCRdb's copy has only in-frame clones and leaves some out. Found here are around 150,000 clones, roughly 87% of them singletons; the top ten hold 0.65% to 0.9%. Sequences were obtained from PBMCs. The receptor source for this set is a woman younger than 45 in good health and CMV-seronegative.

This chain links TRBV10-3 with TRBJ2-7, with D perhaps TRBD1 (6 bases). This CDR3 contains 12 residues. The V end was cut by 9 bases, the J end by 4 bases, with 13 bases between. Germline V gives CDR1 ENHRY, CDR2 SYGVKD. The CDR3 region is CAIRTVSYEQYF. DNA of the CDR3: TGTGCCATTCGGACAGTATCGTACGAGCAGTACTTC.

In its sample, this clone was seen once. The chain is built from TRBV6-4 and TRBJ2-3; TRBD2 agrees at 13 bases. In germline, CDR1 is MRHNA, CDR2 SNTAGT. This CDR3 is 15 amino acids long. Trimming cost V 4 bases and J 4 bases; bases outside gene matches: 2. DNA of the CDR3: TGTGCCAGCAGTGCACTAGCGGGAGGGTCAGATACGCAGTATTTT. Protein: CASSALAGGSDTQYF.

The V gene is TRBV27, the J gene TRBJ1-1, with 8 bases matching TRBD1. The trim removed 6 bases at V and 1 base at J, leaving 10 bases unmatched. The CDR3 covers 16 residues. Germline lookup yields CDR1 MNHEY and CDR2 SMNVEV (reference sequence). The CDR3 loop is CASRATGGYRNTEAFF. The CDR3 nucleotides are TGTGCCAGCAGGGCAACAGGGGGGTATCGGAACACTGAAGCTTTCTTT.

The genes are TRBV15 and TRBJ2-7, with 9 bases fitting TRBD2. Trimming at V came to 1 base and at J to 3 bases, leaving 16 bases not matched to a gene. Germline CDR1 reads LNHNV; CDR2 reads YYDKDF (reference sequence). The CDR3 runs to 19 residues. DNA for the CDR3: TGTGCCACCAGCAGAGGGGGGCTAGCGGGACGATTCTCTAACTACGAGCAGTACTTC. Translated: CATSRGGLAGRFSNYEQYF.

This rearrangement joins TRBV7-9 to TRBJ2-3; TRBD2 agrees at 9 bases. Trimming removed 5 bases from V and 5 bases from J; junction bases left unmatched: 5. There are 14 residues in the CDR3. Looked up from germline, CDR1 is SEHNR and CDR2 is FQNEAQ (reference sequence). CDR3 nucleotide sequence: TGTGCCAGCAGCCTTAGCGGGAGAGGAGATACGCAGTATTTT. This translates into CASSLSGRGDTQYF.

The chain recombines TRBV27 with TRBJ1-4, with TRBD1 identical over 12 bases. V lost 5 bases to trimming and J lost 1 base; unmatched junction nucleotides: 14. The CDR3 has 20 residues. Looked up from germline, CDR1 is MNHEY and CDR2 is SMNVEV (reference sequence). CDR3 sequence (DNA): TGTGCCAGCAGTCAAGCGTCGGGACAGGGGGCGCGAGGAACTAATGAAAAACTGTTTTTT. Translating gives CASSQASGQGARGTNEKLFF. Using reference TRBV27 and TRBJ1-4 for the parts outside the CDR3, the full variable domain is EAQVTQNPRYLITVTGKKLTVTCSQNMNHEYMSWYRQDPGLGLRQIYYSMNVEVTDKGDVPEGYKVSRKEKRNFPLILESPSPNQTSLYFCASSQASGQGARGTNEKLFFGSGTQLSVL.

The rearrangement joins TRBV7-3 to TRBJ1-1, with unresolved D. This CDR3 is built from 13 residues. From germline, CDR1 is SGHTA and CDR2 FQGTGA. The V end lost 5 bases, the J end lost 7 bases, and 14 bases lay between the germline ends. CDR3 coding DNA: TGTGCCAGCAGCCCCCCACGAGTGGTTGAAGCTTTCTTT. This translates into CASSPPRVVEAFF.

This chain's CDR3 is CASSLDVGGFGYTF. Written as DNA, the CDR3 is TGCGCCAGCAGCTTGGACGTGGGGGGTTTTGGCTACACCTTC. The chain is built from TRBV5-1 and TRBJ1-2, with D perhaps matching TRBD1 (5 bases). This CDR3 is built from 14 residues. The V end lost 0 bases, the J end lost 7 bases, and 13 bases lay between the germline ends. CDR1 and CDR2 (germline): SGHRS, YFSETQ.

V usage is TRBV6-5 and J usage is TRBJ1-5; no definite D call. This CDR3 comprises 13 residues. V was cut by 6 bases and J by 3 bases, with 9 bases left in between. Germline-derived CDR1 and CDR2 are MNHEY and SVGAGI. CDR3 sequence reads: CASSQEHNQPQHF. The CDR3 DNA sequence: TGTGCCAGCAGCCAGGAACACAATCAGCCCCAGCATTTT.

The chain carries TRBV5-8 and TRBJ2-1, with 8 nucleotides matching TRBD1. This CDR3 is built from 14 residues. Losses at the gene ends were 7 bases for V and 1 base for J; bases not matched to a gene: 4. The germline V gene has CDR1 SGHTS and CDR2 YDEGEE. In nucleotides, the CDR3 is TGTGCCAGCGAGACAGGGGTTTCCTACAATGAGCAGTTCTTC. It yields the protein CASETGVSYNEQFF.

The chain joins TRBV10-1 to TRBJ2-5; D may be TRBD2 (6 bases). The DNA end favors TRBJ2-7, so the J call may be wrong. CDR1 and CDR2 from the germline V gene are WNHNN and SYGVQD (reference sequence). This CDR3 contains 12 residues. This CDR3 reads CASSRDFYEQYF. CDR3 coding DNA: TGCGCCAGCAGTCGGGACTTCTACGAGCAGTACTTC.

This clone was detected a few times. CDR3 coding DNA: TGCGCCAGCAGTGTTGGACAGGGGGCTGAAGCTTTCTTT. Encoded protein: CASSVGQGAEAFF. The rearrangement links TRBV10-1 to TRBJ1-1, with 10 bases identical to TRBD1. V was pared by 4 bases and J by 6 bases, with 2 bases of the junction left unmatched. CDR3 length equals 13 residues. In germline, CDR1 is WNHNN, CDR2 SYGVQD (reference sequence).

The gene calls are TRBV27 and TRBJ1-1; D is uncertain. The CDR3 sequence is 12 residues long. CDR1 and CDR2 (germline): MNHEY, SMNVEV (reference sequence). Trimming took off 2 bases at V and 10 bases at J, with 11 bases between the two ends. This CDR3 reads CASSLGGYVAFF. The DNA for the CDR3 is TGTGCCAGCAGTTTAGGAGGGTACGTAGCTTTCTTT.

This clone was detected only a few times. The chain uses TRBV5-4 and TRBJ1-1, with a tentative D call TRBD1 (6 bases). The CDR3 contains 12 residues. V was cut by 0 bases and J by 8 bases, with 8 bases left in between. From germline, CDR1 is SGHNT and CDR2 YYREEE (reference sequence). CDR3 bases: TGTGCCAGCAGCTTGGAGGGGGGGGAAGCTTTCTTT. This encodes CASSLEGGEAFF.

This chain links TRBV7-9 with TRBJ2-1, with a tentative D call TRBD2 (5 bases). This CDR3 is 13 amino acids long. The V gene lost 7 bases and the J gene lost 3 bases, with 10 bases spanning the gap. CDR1 is SEHNR and CDR2 is FQNEAQ in the germline V gene (reference sequence). CDR3 nucleotides: TGTGCCAGCACCCGGGCGGGCTACAATGAGCAGTTCTTC. It codes for CASTRAGYNEQFF.

The V call is TRBV7-2, the J call TRBJ2-7; 14 bases fit TRBD2. J gave up 3 bases and V 5 bases, and 6 bases lay outside the gene matches. Germline-derived CDR1 and CDR2 are SGHTA and FQGNSA. This CDR3 spans 16 amino acids. CDR3 in DNA: TGTGCCAGCAGCCCCTCCGGGACTAGCGGGAGCTACGAGCAGTACTTC. This translates into CASSPSGTSGSYEQYF.

Only one count was recorded for this clone. V is TRBV4-3 and J is TRBJ2-1, with 9 bases aligning to TRBD1. This CDR3 has 16 residues. Germline V gene data show CDR1 as LGHNA and CDR2 as YSLEER. Trimming cost V 4 bases and J 5 bases; bases outside gene matches: 9. The CDR3 DNA reads as TGCGCCAGCAGCCGCCAGACAGGGGGACCAAACAATGAGCAGTTCTTC. It translates to CASSRQTGGPNNEQFF.

The chain combines TRBV5-1 with TRBJ1-4, with D unresolved. Germline-derived CDR1 and CDR2 are SGHRS and YFSETQ. Trimming stripped 3 bases from V and 0 bases from J, with 9 bases between. The CDR3 spans 15 residues. CDR3: CASSSSVATNEKLFF. The CDR3 DNA reads TGCGCCAGCAGCTCCTCGGTTGCAACTAATGAAAAACTGTTTTTT.

The chain carries TRBV28 and TRBJ2-1; 15 nucleotides match TRBD2. J gave up 2 bases and V 7 bases, and 9 bases lay outside the gene matches. From germline, CDR1 is MDHEN and CDR2 SYDVKM. The CDR3 has 18 residues. Here the CDR3 reads CASTPGTSGRQPYNEQFF. In DNA, the CDR3 is TGTGCCAGCACTCCCGGGACTAGCGGGAGGCAACCCTACAATGAGCAGTTCTTC.

The chain uses TRBV29-1 and TRBJ2-5; 7 bases align to TRBD2. V dropped 4 bases and J dropped 5; count of bases not matched to a gene: 4. CDR3 size: 12 residues. Germline V CDR1 and CDR2: SQVTM, ANQGSEA. This CDR3 reads CSVGGGSETQYF. The CDR3, as DNA: TGCAGCGTTGGGGGGGGGAGCGAGACCCAGTACTTC.

This chain links TRBV10-1 with TRBJ2-7; D remains unclear. The CDR3 length is 12 residues. Trimming removed 5 bases at V and 1 base at J, with 6 bases between. Germline loops: CDR1 WNHNN, CDR2 SYGVQD (reference sequence). This CDR3 is CASSSVSYEQYF. The CDR3 DNA follows: TGCGCCAGCAGTTCAGTATCCTACGAGCAGTACTTC.

This sequence joins TRBV11-2 and TRBJ2-5, with 10 positions matching TRBD2. The J call may be faulty, since TRBJ2-7 better matches the DNA end. This CDR3 has 17 residues. CDR1 SGHAT and CDR2 FQNNGV come from the germline V gene. The CDR3 region is CASSGTLMGLAIHEQYF. The CDR3 nucleotides are TGTGCCAGCAGCGGGACCTTGATGGGACTAGCGATCCACGAGCAGTACTTC.

This clone has just one count. The J gene is TRBJ2-7, the V gene TRBV15; TRBD1 matches 11 bases. The ends lost 8 bases at V and 2 bases at J; junction bases unmatched: 5. The CDR3 has 14 residues. Germline V gene lookup returns CDR1 LNHNV and CDR2 YYDKDF (reference sequence). This CDR3 is CATLPGQGAYEQYF. The CDR3 DNA reads as TGTGCCACCCTCCCGGGACAGGGGGCCTACGAGCAGTACTTC.

The chain combines TRBV5-8 with TRBJ1-2; D might be TRBD1 (5 bases). Trimming took off 4 bases at V and 4 bases at J, with 23 bases between the two ends. Germline lookup yields CDR1 SGHTS and CDR2 YDEGEE. The CDR3 extends over 17 amino acids. This CDR3 is CASSPHGGGGLFYGYTF. DNA of the CDR3: TGTGCCAGCAGCCCCCATGGTGGGGGAGGACTGTTCTATGGCTACACCTTC.

The gene calls are TRBV6-1 and TRBJ2-1; 8 bases are shared with TRBD2. After removal of 6 bases from V and 2 bases from J, the junction contained 6 bases not matched to a gene. From germline, CDR1 is MNHNS and CDR2 SASEGT. The CDR3 contains 15 residues. DNA for the CDR3: TGTGCCAGCAGCCAGGGACTAGGTACCTACAATGAGCAGTTCTTC. The encoded protein is CASSQGLGTYNEQFF.

V and J are TRBV29-1 and TRBJ1-3; no clear D gene. CDR3 length: 13 residues. CDR1 and CDR2 from the germline V gene are SQVTM and ANQGSEA. The V and J ends lost 3 bases and 3 bases respectively, with 9 bases between them. CDR3 sequence (DNA): TGCAGCGTTGAGCTACAGCTTGGAAACACCATATATTTT. It translates to CSVELQLGNTIYF.

This sequence joins TRBV11-3 and TRBJ1-2; D possibly corresponds to TRBD1 (6 bases). V lost 2 bases to trimming and J lost 0 bases, with 10 bases between them. Germline lookup yields CDR1 SGHNT and CDR2 YENEEA. The CDR3 is 15 amino acids. The CDR3: CASSLRGGANYGYTF. The CDR3 coding sequence is TGTGCCAGCAGCTTAAGGGGGGGCGCTAACTATGGCTACACCTTC.

V usage is TRBV25-1 and J usage is TRBJ1-4, with 7 bases aligning to TRBD1. CDR1 is MGHDK and CDR2 is SYGVNS in the germline V gene. The CDR3 is 14 amino acids. The V segment lost 8 bases and the J segment 8 bases; nucleotides outside the gene matches: 11. The CDR3 nucleotides are TGTGCCAGCCGGCCCCAGGGGGGAAGGGAAAAACTGTTTTTT. Protein sequence: CASRPQGGREKLFF.

The chain has TRBV29-1 and TRBJ1-1; a possible D gene is TRBD1 (5 bases). Germline values: CDR1 SQVTM, CDR2 ANQGSEA. The ends were cut back, 6 bases at V and 7 bases at J, with 12 bases in the middle. This CDR3 contains 11 residues. CDR3 sequence (DNA): TGCAGCGTCCCGGGGGGATTTGAAGCTTTCTTT. This sequence encodes CSVPGGFEAFF.